The 27 T cell receptor beta chains reported below all come from one sample, sequenced in a study of T-cell reconstitution after alpha-beta-depleted transplantation in children. Using unique molecular identifiers, the investigators prepared the TCRbeta library. TCRdb itself ran the PCR reads through MiXCR, one entry per CDR3 protein. The sample includes approximately 490,000 distinct CDR3 sequences, 9.5% to 15% of them seen just once. The sequencing here drew on PBMCs from the stem cell graft donor, taken from the stem cell graft. Every receptor here comes from a human donor who donated a stem cell graft to a child with combined immunodeficiency.

At least ten counts were recorded for this clonotype. The chain employs TRBV28 and TRBJ2-7; 8 bases map to TRBD1. Germline values: CDR1 MDHEN, CDR2 SYDVKM. The CDR3 is 15 amino acids. J gave up 0 bases and V 5 bases, and 6 bases lay outside the gene matches. CDR3 protein: CASSLRDRLSYEQYF. The CDR3 DNA reads TGTGCCAGCAGTCTCCGGGACAGGCTCTCCTACGAGCAGTACTTC.

V is TRBV30 and J is TRBJ2-7; 15 bases agree with TRBD2. Trimming at V came to 5 bases and at J to 3 bases, leaving 5 bases not matched to a gene. Germline assignment: CDR1 GTSNPN and CDR2 SVGIG (reference sequence). The length of the CDR3 is 15 residues. CDR3 sequence reads: CAWGLAGGAIYEQYF. CDR3 DNA sequence: TGTGCCTGGGGACTAGCGGGAGGGGCAATCTACGAGCAGTACTTC.

This clonotype was observed at least ten times. The chain couples TRBV2 to TRBJ1-1; D is ambiguous. The CDR3 length is 13 residues. Germline-derived CDR1 and CDR2 are SNHLY and FYNNEI. Trimming took 6 bases from V and 5 from J, leaving 13 bases between them. CDR3 sequence reads: CASRLGIETEAFF. CDR3 DNA sequence: TGTGCCAGCAGACTGGGGATCGAAACTGAAGCTTTCTTT. Together with reference TRBV2 and TRBJ1-1, the CDR3 gives the full variable domain: EPEVTQTPSHQVTQMGQEVILRCVPISNHLYFYWYRQILGQKVEFLVSFYNNEISEKSEIFDDQFSVERPDGSNFTLKIRSTKLEDSAMYFCASRLGIETEAFFGQGTRLTVV.

The chain combines TRBV11-1 with TRBJ2-3, with D perhaps TRBD2 (5 bases). This CDR3 is 19 amino acids long. Trimming took 5 bases from V and 0 from J, leaving 24 bases between them. CDR1 is SGHAT, CDR2 FQDESV, per germline (reference sequence). CDR3 in amino acids: CASSPAVGLVSTSTDTQYF. The CDR3 nucleotides read TGTGCCAGCAGCCCAGCGGTTGGGTTGGTCAGCACTAGCACAGATACGCAGTATTTT.

This chain links TRBV3-1 with TRBJ2-7; TRBD1 is a possible D gene (6 bases). V was clipped by 0 bases and J by 7 bases, with 19 bases between them. CDR1 and CDR2 from the germline V gene are LGHDT and YNNKEL (reference sequence). CDR3 size: 16 residues. The chain's CDR3 is CASSQDVRTALGEQYF. CDR3 coding DNA: TGTGCCAGCAGCCAAGATGTCCGGACAGCCCTAGGTGAGCAGTACTTC.

The sample holds a few counts of this clonotype. The chain combines TRBV5-1 with TRBJ2-5; 7 nucleotides align to TRBD1. This CDR3 is 15 amino acids long. CDR1 and CDR2 (germline): SGHRS, YFSETQ. Trimming removed 3 bases from V and 1 base from J; junction bases left unmatched: 6. The CDR3 spells CASSWGTASQETQYF. The CDR3 coding sequence is TGCGCCAGCAGCTGGGGGACAGCCAGCCAAGAGACCCAGTACTTC.

Ten or more counts support this clonotype. The rearrangement uses TRBV12-3 or TRBV12-4 and TRBJ2-3; D remains unclear. Trimming shortened V by 1 base and J by 0 bases, and 5 bases separated the two germline ends. The CDR3 sequence is 14 residues long. The CDR3 sequence: CASSLVGSTDTQYF. The CDR3 nucleotides read TGTGCCAGCAGTTTAGTCGGGAGCACAGATACGCAGTATTTT.

There are many counts of this clonotype. J is TRBJ2-7 and V is TRBV12-3 or TRBV12-4, with 7 positions matching TRBD2. CDR3 length: 16 amino acids. The V segment lost 6 bases and the J segment 1 base; nucleotides outside the gene matches: 12. The CDR3 loop reads CASSLYSLAGSYEQYF. DNA for the CDR3: TGTGCCAGCAGCCTGTACAGTTTAGCGGGTTCCTACGAGCAGTACTTC.

This clonotype came up a few times. The genes are TRBV29-1 and TRBJ1-1; D might be TRBD1 (5 bases). Trimming left V 3 bases short and J 0 bases short, with 11 bases between. Per the germline V gene, CDR1 is SQVTM and CDR2 is ANQGSEA. The CDR3 length is 14 residues. CDR3 sequence (DNA): TGCAGCGTTGATCTATCAGGGATGAACACTGAAGCTTTCTTT. Residues: CSVDLSGMNTEAFF.

This clonotype appeared a few times. The chain employs TRBV2 and TRBJ2-1; 7 nucleotides match TRBD1. J gave up 6 bases and V 5 bases, and 7 bases lay outside the gene matches. There are 14 residues in the CDR3. In germline, CDR1 is SNHLY, CDR2 FYNNEI. Here the CDR3 DNA reads TGTGCCAGCAGTCCTAACAGGGGTCCCAATGAGCAGTTCTTC. As protein: CASSPNRGPNEQFF. Complete variable domain (other parts from reference TRBV2 and TRBJ2-1): EPEVTQTPSHQVTQMGQEVILRCVPISNHLYFYWYRQILGQKVEFLVSFYNNEISEKSEIFDDQFSVERPDGSNFTLKIRSTKLEDSAMYFCASSPNRGPNEQFFGPGTRLTVL.

The sample holds a few counts of this clonotype. J is TRBJ2-3 and V is TRBV2; TRBD1 might be the D (6 bases). Germline V CDR1 and CDR2: SNHLY, FYNNEI. The CDR3 spans 15 residues. V was cut by 5 bases and J by 0 bases, with 12 bases left in between. The chain's CDR3 is CASSLRDTSTDTQYF. The CDR3 region has the DNA TGTGCCAGCAGTCTCCGGGACACCAGCACAGATACGCAGTATTTT.

The CDR3 is CSARSSSPSGYNEQFF. DNA for the CDR3: TGCAGTGCTAGGTCGTCTTCCCCCTCTGGCTACAATGAGCAGTTCTTC. The chain couples TRBV20-1 to TRBJ2-1; D is ambiguous. V was cut by 3 bases and J by 3 bases, with 18 bases left in between. CDR1 is DFQATT, CDR2 SNEGSKA, per germline (reference sequence). CDR3 length equals 16 residues.

This clonotype was seen many times. The chain uses TRBV9 and TRBJ2-7; 14 nucleotides match TRBD2. The CDR3 consists of 15 residues. Germline V gene sequence: CDR1 SGDLS, CDR2 YYNGEE. Germline trimming cut 3 bases from V and 4 bases from J; bases unmatched to any gene: 3. The CDR3 sequence is CASSAGTSGSYEQYF. The CDR3, as DNA: TGTGCCAGCAGCGCCGGGACTAGCGGGAGTTACGAGCAGTACTTC.

The chain couples TRBV28 to TRBJ1-1; D ambiguous. The CDR3 covers 14 residues. CDR1 is MDHEN, CDR2 SYDVKM, per germline. The V end lost 3 bases, the J end lost 3 bases, and 11 bases lay between the germline ends. The CDR3 nucleotides are TGTGCCAGCAGTTTTACTCCGGAGGACACTGAAGCTTTCTTT. The encoded protein is CASSFTPEDTEAFF.

This sequence joins TRBV11-2 and TRBJ2-3; D uncertain. The V end was cut by 4 bases, the J end by 0 bases, with 26 bases between. The CDR3 is made up of 20 amino acids. Germline V lookup: CDR1 SGHAT, CDR2 FQNNGV. CDR3 bases: TGTGCCAGCAGCTCCGAAATGAAGTGGCGGAGCCCGCCTAGCACAGATACGCAGTATTTT. It yields the protein CASSSEMKWRSPPSTDTQYF.

This clonotype was observed at least ten times. The CDR3: CASSLGRDRNRYEQYF. The CDR3 DNA reads as TGTGCCAGCAGCTTAGGGAGGGACCGTAACCGTTACGAGCAGTACTTC. The rearrangement links TRBV7-8 to TRBJ2-7, with a possible D match to TRBD2 (6 bases). V was pared by 1 base and J by 4 bases, with 17 bases between. This CDR3 is 16 amino acids long. Looked up from germline, CDR1 is SGHVS and CDR2 is FQNEAQ.

This clonotype has more than one count but fewer than ten. The J gene is TRBJ1-2, the V gene TRBV5-1; weak D call: TRBD1 (5 bases). From germline, CDR1 is SGHRS and CDR2 YFSETQ. V was cut by 0 bases and J by 0 bases, with 12 bases left in between. This CDR3 is 16 amino acids long. DNA for the CDR3: TGCGCCAGCAGCTTGGCCCACAGGATAGCTAACTATGGCTACACCTTC. Translated: CASSLAHRIANYGYTF.

This clonotype was seen ten or more times. The gene calls are TRBV4-2 and TRBJ2-7; D may be TRBD2 (5 bases). Germline V gives CDR1 LGHNA, CDR2 YNFKEQ. The CDR3 extends over 12 amino acids. Trimming took off 0 bases at V and 7 bases at J, with 7 bases between the two ends. The CDR3 region has the DNA TGTGCCAGCAGCCAAGAATCGGGGGAGCAGTACTTC. As protein: CASSQESGEQYF.

This chain links TRBV7-3 with TRBJ2-1; 13 nucleotides agree with TRBD2. V was clipped by 5 bases and J by 9 bases; unmatched bases: 7. Germline CDR1 reads SGHTA; CDR2 reads FQGTGA. The CDR3 runs to 15 residues. CDR3 nucleotide sequence: TGTGCCAGCAGCCCGCGACTAGCGGGAGGTGTTGAGCAGTTCTTC. Residues: CASSPRLAGGVEQFF. The full variable domain, in which reference TRBV7-3 and TRBJ2-1 provide the parts outside the CDR3, is GAGVSQTPSNKVTEKGKYVELRCDPISGHTALYWYRQSLGQGPEFLIYFQGTGAADDSGLPNDRFFAVRPEGSVSTLKIQRTERGDSAVYLCASSPRLAGGVEQFFGPGTRLTVL.

This clonotype has ten or more counts. V is TRBV20-1 and J is TRBJ2-7; tentatively, D is TRBD2 (5 bases). Germline lookup yields CDR1 DFQATT and CDR2 SNEGSKA (reference sequence). The ends were cut back, 1 base at V and 0 bases at J, with 7 bases in the middle. The CDR3 consists of 13 residues. CDR3 loop: CSARADSSYEQYF. CDR3 bases: TGCAGTGCTAGAGCGGACTCCTCCTACGAGCAGTACTTC.

The genes are TRBV4-2 and TRBJ1-1; 7 bases fit TRBD1. Germline V gene sequence: CDR1 LGHNA, CDR2 YNFKEQ. The CDR3 sequence is 14 residues long. J gave up 5 bases and V 2 bases, and 5 bases lay outside the gene matches. The CDR3 DNA follows: TGTGCCAGCAGCCAACGACAGGGAGGTACTGAAGCTTTCTTT. Translating gives CASSQRQGGTEAFF.

This clonotype was found a few times. This sequence joins TRBV7-8 and TRBJ2-3; no definite D call. In germline, CDR1 is SGHVS, CDR2 FQNEAQ. Between the trimmed V and J ends, which lost 5 bases and 0 bases, there was a span of 12 bases. This CDR3 comprises 15 residues. Here the CDR3 reads CASSQARPSTDTQYF. The DNA of the CDR3 is TGTGCCAGCAGCCAGGCAAGGCCCAGCACAGATACGCAGTATTTT.

V is TRBV9 and J is TRBJ2-4, with D possibly TRBD1 on 6 matching bases. This CDR3 is 13 amino acids long. Between the trimmed V and J ends, which lost 0 bases and 9 bases, there was a span of 10 bases. Germline V gene sequence: CDR1 SGDLS, CDR2 YYNGEE. The CDR3 is CASSVGTGSIQYF. The CDR3 DNA sequence: TGTGCCAGCAGCGTAGGTACAGGGAGCATTCAGTACTTC.

This clonotype was detected ten times or more. The V gene is TRBV10-3, the J gene TRBJ2-7, with 9 positions matching TRBD2. The J segment lost 10 bases and the V segment lost 7 bases, leaving 14 bases of the junction unmatched. CDR1 is ENHRY and CDR2 is SYGVKD in the germline V gene. The CDR3 loop spans 14 amino acids. This CDR3 reads CAITPASGEVGQYF. The CDR3 DNA follows: TGTGCCATCACCCCAGCTAGCGGGGAGGTGGGACAGTACTTC.

This clonotype was seen repeatedly, ten times or more. This chain links TRBV29-1 with TRBJ2-7; no firm D call. The V gene's germline CDR1 is SQVTM and CDR2 ANQGSEA. The CDR3 has 12 residues. V lost 7 bases, J lost 1 base, and 11 bases lay in between. For the CDR3, the DNA is TGCAGCGCCGCGGACGGTTCCTACGAGCAGTACTTC. Translation gives CSAADGSYEQYF.

This rearrangement joins TRBV2 to TRBJ2-3, with TRBD2 matching 9 bases. V gave up 2 bases and J gave up 4 bases; unmatched junction bases: 7. Germline CDR1 and CDR2: SNHLY and FYNNEI. The CDR3 spans 16 residues. The CDR3 protein is CASSEWAGGQSDTQYF. CDR3 coding DNA: TGTGCCAGCAGTGAATGGGCGGGGGGGCAGTCAGATACGCAGTATTTT.

This sequence joins TRBV12-3 or TRBV12-4 and TRBJ1-1, with D perhaps matching TRBD1 (6 bases). V lost 5 bases, J lost 10 bases, and 17 bases lay in between. This CDR3 is built from 13 residues. CDR3 residues: CASSTLDSEGAFF. DNA of the CDR3: TGTGCCAGCAGTACCCTGGACAGTGAAGGAGCTTTCTTT.